This T cell receptor (beta chain) was retrieved from a study of blood T cell repertoires in COVID-19. Turning to the study itself: From the United States, Italy and Spain came samples of acute and convalescent COVID-19. PBMCs, B-cell-depleted T cells, or T cells were the source of the cDNA or gDNA that made up the material.

The CDR3 spans 15 residues. Germline-derived CDR1 and CDR2 are MNHEY and SVGAGI. V shed 5 bases and J shed 9 bases, with 17 bases lying between them. Authors' data handling: Reference gene primer amplification yielded estimated nucleated cell counts. The data were produced by immunoSEQ multiplex PCR, yet TCRdb's version contains in-frame clones alone and is incomplete. V, J and clone size are taken as reported in that table, and D and trimming were inferred from the DNA itself. In the table there are 150,000 to 200,000 clones, 60% to 80% of which are singletons. Sequencing used peripheral blood. The chain has TRBV6-5 and TRBJ1-6, with D uncertain. The TCR sequence derives from a man aged 55-75 years with active or convalescent COVID-19. CDR3 residues: CASSTTAPLGSPLHF. As DNA, the CDR3 is TGTGCCAGCAGTACTACGGCACCCCTAGGTTCACCCCTCCACTTT.